This TCR beta chain was sequenced during a study of shared clonotypes between healthy human individuals. Study-level points and caveats: Naive subsets generally had larger estimated richness than memory subsets. Rarefaction exposed incomplete sorted-subset sequencing despite large depth.

This clone was observed once. Its antigen is still unknown. Other DNA sequences in the sample encode the same CDR3. Losses at the gene ends were 1 base for V and 2 bases for J; bases not matched to a gene: 4. The CDR3 length is 15 residues. The germline gives CDR1 SGHTA, CDR2 FQGNSA. The data were produced by immunoSEQ multiplex PCR, yet TCRdb's version contains in-frame clones alone and is incomplete. The sample includes some 2.1 million clones, 85% to 95% of them seen just once. The sequenced material came from naive CD4+ T cells sorted from blood. Noted subset: CD45RA+ positively selected. This TCR was recovered from a young man in good health. The genes are TRBV7-2 and TRBJ2-7, with 8 bases identical to TRBD1. The CDR3 is CASSLGQGAPYEQYF. CDR3 coding DNA: TGTGCCAGCAGCTTAGGGCAGGGGGCCCCCTACGAGCAGTACTTC.